This entry lists 5 T cell receptor beta chains sequenced from one sample in a study of T cells in Graves' hyperthyroidism and ophthalmopathy. RNA transcripts served as the template for amplifying TCR beta CDR3 regions. TCR CDR3 regions were first amplified by RT-PCR with HTBI primers. A single record per CDR3 protein comes from TCRdb applying MiXCR to the multiplex PCR reads. The data show approximately 400,000 distinct CDR3 sequences, about 13% seen once. The source material was blood. The receptors were sampled from a young man with Graves' hyperthyroidism that later progressed to Graves' ophthalmopathy.

The rearrangement uses TRBV6-1 and TRBJ2-3; 8 nucleotides align to TRBD2. The CDR3 covers 14 residues. Germline V gene lookup returns CDR1 MNHNS and CDR2 SASEGT. V trimming: 6 bases; J trimming: 3 bases; junction bases outside the gene matches: 5. CDR3 in amino acids: CASRPGLETDTQYF. CDR3 nucleotide sequence: TGTGCCAGCAGACCGGGACTAGAGACAGATACGCAGTATTTT.

This clonotype appeared a few times. The gene calls are TRBV6-1 and TRBJ1-6; the D gene is possibly TRBD1 (6 bases). Per germline, CDR1 MNHNS and CDR2 SASEGT. The V gene lost 5 bases and the J gene lost 0 bases, with 14 bases spanning the gap. The CDR3 contains 17 residues. The CDR3 region has the DNA TGTGCCAGCAGTAGGGGGGAGTTGAGCTCCTATAATTCACCCCTCCACTTT. Encoded protein: CASSRGELSSYNSPLHF.

The chain recombines TRBV20-1 with TRBJ1-4; tentatively, D is TRBD1 (6 bases). V was trimmed by 4 bases and J by 8 bases, leaving 11 bases between them. Germline V CDR1 and CDR2: DFQATT, SNEGSKA (reference sequence). The CDR3 consists of 12 residues. In DNA, the CDR3 is TGCAGTGCTACCGGGACAAAGGAAAAACTGTTTTTT. Translating gives CSATGTKEKLFF.

This clonotype occurred a few times. V is TRBV9 and J is TRBJ2-5, with unresolved D. Trimming cost V 4 bases and J 4 bases, with 11 bases left between them. The CDR3 is 13 residues long. The germline CDR1 and CDR2 sequences are SGDLS and YYNGEE. The CDR3 loop reads CASSPYPRETQYF. Written as DNA, the CDR3 is TGTGCCAGCAGCCCCTACCCCAGAGAGACCCAGTACTTC.

This clonotype was observed at least ten times. The chain links TRBV28 to TRBJ1-5, with D unclear. The CDR3 runs 15 residues. Trimming shortened V by 2 bases and J by 1 base, and 9 bases separated the two germline ends. Germline CDR1 and CDR2: MDHEN and SYDVKM. The CDR3 spells CASSLPQASNQPQHF. CDR3 coding DNA: TGTGCCAGCAGTTTACCGCAAGCGAGCAATCAGCCCCAGCATTTT.